This is a list of T cell receptor beta chains from one sample in a study of cytotoxic CD8 clonotypes in ibrutinib-treated CLL. TCRdb's table, derived via immunoSEQ multiplex PCR, lists solely in-frame clones and lacks some. The table includes approximately 70,000 clones, approximately 80% detected once. The material was PBMCs, obtained at disease progression, from a patient treated with ibrutinib. These receptors were collected from a human donor with chronic lymphocytic leukemia. Each CDR3 is given with its conserved first and last residue. Fields, in order: CDR3 DNA, CDR3 protein, D gene, V gene, clone size, J gene. D genes are given only for firm matches. Part of the rows lack a size; the others show once, few, many or a class for expanded clones.

TGTGCCAGCAGCTTAGTGGCGGGGGGCAACACTGAAGCTTTCTTT | CASSLVAGGNTEAFF | NA | TRBV7-8 | once | TRBJ1-1
TGCGCCAGCCGTTTGGCAGGGGATCGTGGCTATGGCTACACCTTC | CASRLAGDRGYGYTF | NA | TRBV5-1 | NA | TRBJ1-2
TGTGCCAGCAGCCCCTGGGCAGGGGGAAATCCCGAGCAGTACTTC | CASSPWAGGNPEQYF | TRBD1 | TRBV14 | NA | TRBJ2-7
TGTGCCAGCAGCAGGGAGGGGTCCTATAATTCACCCCTCCACTTT | CASSREGSYNSPLHF | NA | TRBV6-6 | NA | TRBJ1-6
TGTGCCAGCAGCAGGAATGGCCCTGGAAACACCATATATTTT | CASSRNGPGNTIYF | NA | TRBV6-5 | NA | TRBJ1-3
TGTGCCATCAGTGACCCCCTGGGGGCGGGGGGGCTGCACTTC | CAISDPLGAGGLHF | TRBD2 | TRBV10-3 | NA | TRBJ2-7
TGTGCCAGCAGGACTGAAGTCTCCTACGAGCAGTACTTC | CASRTEVSYEQYF | NA | TRBV27 | NA | TRBJ2-7
TGTGCCAGTAGTATCGCGAGGCCGAGCGGGGGGCCGATGGATACGCAGTATTTT | CASSIARPSGGPMDTQYF | TRBD2 | TRBV19 | NA | TRBJ2-3
TGTGCCAGCAGTTTAGGGGACACTTACACCTACGAGCAGTACTTC | CASSLGDTYTYEQYF | NA | TRBV27 | NA | TRBJ2-7
TGTGCCTGGAGATGGACAGCCCGGAACACCGGGGAGCTGTTTTTT | CAWRWTARNTGELFF | NA | TRBV30 | NA | TRBJ2-2
TGTGCCATCAGTAAAGACAGGTGGGACACTGAAGCTTTCTTT | CAISKDRWDTEAFF | NA | TRBV10-3 | NA | TRBJ1-1
TGTGCCAGTAGGAGGGGCTTTTCGAACACCGGGGAGCTGTTTTTT | CASRRGFSNTGELFF | NA | TRBV19 | NA | TRBJ2-2
TGTGCCAGCAGCTTAGATCGACAGGGGCATTCACCCCTCCACTTT | CASSLDRQGHSPLHF | TRBD1 | TRBV11-2 | NA | TRBJ1-6
TGTGCCAGCAACCGACGGACAGGTGGCGAGCAGTACTTC | CASNRRTGGEQYF | TRBD1 | TRBV6-5 | NA | TRBJ2-7
TGTGCCATCAGCCAGGGACAGGGCCCCTACAATGAGCAGTTCTTC | CAISQGQGPYNEQFF | TRBD1 | TRBV10-3 | NA | TRBJ2-1
TGTGCCAGCAGCCAAGATCGGGCTAGTTCCGGGGAGCTGTTTTTT | CASSQDRASSGELFF | NA | TRBV4-2 | NA | TRBJ2-2
TGTGCCAGCAGCTTGTTGTATTCGAGTGTGGGGGCTACTGAAGCTTTCTTT | CASSLLYSSVGATEAFF | NA | TRBV5-8 | NA | TRBJ1-1